The 9 T cell receptor beta chains in this list originate from one sample, sequenced in a study of OX40 agonist ivuxolimab in advanced cancers. Some clones are missing from TCRdb's copy, which holds only in-frame ones; the method was immunoSEQ multiplex PCR. The data show about 95,000 clones, about 85% seen once. Here the sequenced sample was CD4+ or CD8+ T cells sorted from blood, taken in a trial of the OX40 agonist ivuxolimab. The receptors stem from an adult with an advanced solid tumor such as melanoma, head and neck, liver or kidney cancer.

This sequence joins TRBV18 and TRBJ2-1; D not resolved. Per the germline V gene, CDR1 is KGHSH and CDR2 is LQKENI. Trimming removed 0 bases from V and 7 bases from J, with 4 bases in between. This CDR3 comprises 12 residues. The CDR3 spells CASSPPLNEQFF. The DNA of the CDR3 is TGTGCCAGCTCACCACCTTTGAATGAGCAGTTCTTC.

V is TRBV7-6 and J is TRBJ1-2; D uncertain. CDR3 length: 15 residues. Germline lookup yields CDR1 SGHVS and CDR2 FNYEAQ. Trimming stripped 3 bases from V and 1 base from J, with 12 bases between. Written as DNA, the CDR3 is TGTGCCAGCAGCTTGGGGTTTCCCCGTAACTATGGCTACACCTTC. Translated, it gives CASSLGFPRNYGYTF.

The V gene is TRBV11-2, the J gene TRBJ1-4, with 9 bases lining up with TRBD1. V dropped 6 bases and J dropped 12; count of bases not matched to a gene: 17. The CDR3 has 16 amino acids. From germline, CDR1 is SGHAT and CDR2 FQNNGV. CDR3 sequence: CASSHHKPGQGIQLFF. The CDR3 nucleotides are TGTGCCAGCAGTCACCATAAACCGGGACAGGGTATTCAACTGTTTTTT.

This chain connects TRBV10-3 to TRBJ1-2; TRBD1 matches 7 bases. CDR3 length: 18 amino acids. With V trimmed by 0 bases and J by 2 bases, 12 bases remained unmatched. The germline CDR1 and CDR2 sequences are ENHRY and SYGVKD. The CDR3 here is CAISESRDSGGWNYGYTF. CDR3 nucleotide sequence: TGTGCCATCAGTGAGTCGCGGGACAGTGGGGGTTGGAACTATGGCTACACCTTC.

The chain couples TRBV28 to TRBJ2-5; TRBD2 agrees at 9 bases. Germline CDR1 MDHEN, CDR2 SYDVKM. The CDR3 runs 14 residues. The J segment lost 5 bases and the V segment lost 3 bases, leaving 4 bases of the junction unmatched. The CDR3 region has the DNA TGTGCCAGCAGTTTTTGGGCGGGAGGGGAGACCCAGTACTTC. The encoded protein is CASSFWAGGETQYF.

The table lists this clone with a count of one. The chain couples TRBV5-1 to TRBJ1-1; 7 bases are a match to TRBD1. This CDR3 contains 13 residues. Losses at the gene ends were 5 bases for V and 4 bases for J; bases not matched to a gene: 5. CDR1 and CDR2 (germline): SGHRS, YFSETQ. CDR3 nucleotide sequence: TGCGCCAGCAGTCAGGGACAGACCACTGAAGCTTTCTTT. It yields the protein CASSQGQTTEAFF. Combining the CDR3 with reference TRBV5-1 and TRBJ1-1 gives the whole variable domain KAGVTQTPRYLIKTRGQQVTLSCSPISGHRSVSWYQQTPGQGLQFLFEYFSETQRNKGNFPGRFSGRQFSNSRSEMNVSTLELGDSALYLCASSQGQTTEAFFGQGTRLTVV.

The chain combines TRBV18 with TRBJ2-7, with TRBD1 matching over 11 bases. Germline V gene lookup returns CDR1 KGHSH and CDR2 LQKENI. V lost 6 bases to trimming and J lost 3 bases; unmatched junction nucleotides: 10. This CDR3 spans 16 amino acids. The CDR3 spells CASSRPGTGGIYEQYF. The CDR3 nucleotides read TGTGCCAGCTCTCGTCCCGGGACAGGGGGAATCTACGAGCAGTACTTC.

J is TRBJ2-5 and V is TRBV28; D uncertain. In germline, CDR1 is MDHEN, CDR2 SYDVKM. CDR3 size: 12 residues. V was pared by 6 bases and J by 4 bases, with 9 bases between. CDR3 DNA sequence: TGTGCCAGCAGCAACGTCGGAGAGACCCAGTACTTC. Amino acids: CASSNVGETQYF.

The chain joins TRBV28 to TRBJ2-7; D might be TRBD1 or TRBD2, each matching 5 bases. V lost 4 bases to trimming and J lost 6 bases, with 10 bases between them. The CDR3 contains 12 residues. Germline values: CDR1 MDHEN, CDR2 SYDVKM. The CDR3 DNA sequence: TGTGCCAGCAGTTGGTACGGGACCGAGCAGTACTTC. Translated: CASSWYGTEQYF.